The 13 T cell receptor beta chains below come from one sample, sequenced in a study of blood T cell repertoires in COVID-19. Sequenced by immunoSEQ multiplex PCR; TCRdb stores in-frame clones only, minus some. Among roughly 29,000 clones, 84% were seen once, and the ten largest hold roughly 9.8%. Sequencing was performed on peripheral blood. The origin of the receptors is an elderly man with active COVID-19.

The chain employs TRBV6-5 and TRBJ1-1, with D perhaps matching TRBD1 (5 bases). The CDR3 runs 14 residues. Germline V gene data show CDR1 as MNHEY and CDR2 as SVGAGI. Trimming pared 6 bases from V and 6 bases from J, leaving 17 bases between. CDR3 region: CASRRGGNLAEAFF. As DNA, the CDR3 is TGTGCCAGCAGGAGGGGAGGGAATCTTGCTGAAGCTTTCTTT.

CDR3 region: CASSQGEVWSYEQYF. The DNA for the CDR3 is TGCGCCAGCAGCCAAGGGGAGGTCTGGTCCTACGAGCAGTACTTC. The gene calls are TRBV4-1 and TRBJ2-7; maybe TRBD2 (6 bases). Trimming cost V 1 base and J 1 base, with 11 bases left between them. Germline V gene sequence: CDR1 MGHRA, CDR2 YSYEKL. The length of the CDR3 is 15 residues.

In its sample, this clone was seen once. The V call is TRBV6-5, the J call TRBJ2-3, with 8 positions matching TRBD2. Germline-derived CDR1 and CDR2 are MNHEY and SVGAGI. The CDR3 spans 15 residues. With 2 bases clipped from V and 8 bases from J, the junction kept 9 bases outside the gene matches. CDR3 residues: CASSYQRGLYGTQYF. Written as DNA, the CDR3 is TGTGCCAGCAGTTACCAGCGGGGGTTGTATGGTACGCAGTATTTT.

The chain employs TRBV19 and TRBJ1-5; possibly TRBD1 for D (6 bases). The CDR3 runs 17 residues. With 10 bases removed from V and 4 bases from J, the gap between germline ends came to 26 bases. CDR1 and CDR2 (germline): LNHDA, SQIVND (reference sequence). The DNA for the CDR3 is TGTGCCACCCAAGGGACACCGGGTTCAGGCTTAAATCAGCCCCAGCATTTT. Translated: CATQGTPGSGLNQPQHF.

This rearrangement joins TRBV27 to TRBJ1-1; no clear D gene. This CDR3 has 13 residues. Trimming shortened V by 3 bases and J by 6 bases, and 11 bases separated the two germline ends. Germline V CDR1 and CDR2: MNHEY, SMNVEV (reference sequence). CDR3 DNA sequence: TGTGCCAGCAGTTTCAAGCTCCGGGCTGAAGCTTTCTTT. This translates into CASSFKLRAEAFF.

The V and J genes are TRBV7-9 and TRBJ1-3; D is unclear. This CDR3 comprises 14 residues. Trimming stripped 5 bases from V and 3 bases from J, with 11 bases between. Germline values: CDR1 SEHNR, CDR2 FQNEAQ (reference sequence). CDR3 region: CASSRPEGGNTIYF. Written as DNA, the CDR3 is TGTGCCAGCAGCCGCCCGGAGGGTGGAAACACCATATATTTT.

This chain joins TRBV20-1 and TRBJ2-1; D unclear. CDR1 and CDR2 (germline): DFQATT, SNEGSKA (reference sequence). Between the trimmed V and J ends, which lost 2 bases and 7 bases, there was a span of 6 bases. The length of the CDR3 is 11 residues. Here the CDR3 reads CSARRSNEQFF. As DNA, the CDR3 is TGCAGTGCTAGACGGTCGAATGAGCAGTTCTTC.

The table lists this clone with a count of one. The V and J genes are TRBV27 and TRBJ1-1, with TRBD1 matching over 7 bases. The J segment lost 11 bases and the V segment lost 5 bases, leaving 14 bases of the junction unmatched. There are 14 residues in the CDR3. Germline V CDR1 and CDR2: MNHEY, SMNVEV (reference sequence). CDR3 loop: CASSLTDRAYVAFF. In nucleotides, the CDR3 is TGTGCCAGCAGTCTTACCGACAGGGCTTATGTGGCTTTCTTT.

This clone was observed a handful of times. The chain couples TRBV18 to TRBJ2-7; 10 nucleotides line up with TRBD1. The length of the CDR3 is 16 residues. The V segment lost 3 bases and the J segment 4 bases; nucleotides outside the gene matches: 9. The V gene's germline CDR1 is KGHSH and CDR2 LQKENI. The CDR3 sequence is CASSPPNSGQGYEQYF. CDR3 DNA: TGTGCCAGCTCACCGCCTAACTCGGGACAGGGGTACGAGCAGTACTTC. Based on the CDR3 plus reference TRBV18 and TRBJ2-7, the full variable domain is NAGVMQNPRHLVRRRGQEARLRCSPMKGHSHVYWYRQLPEEGLKFMVYLQKENIIDESGMPKERFSAEFPKEGPSILRIQQVVRGDSAAYFCASSPPNSGQGYEQYFGPGTRLTVT.

This clone was recorded once. The genes are TRBV4-2 and TRBJ2-1; 7 bases are shared with TRBD2. This CDR3 is built from 16 residues. Germline CDR1 is LGHNA and CDR2 is YNFKEQ. The J segment lost 6 bases and the V segment lost 1 base, leaving 9 bases of the junction unmatched. CDR3 in DNA: TGTGCCAGCAGCCAAGGGGGGAGGACTAGGCCCAATGAGCAGTTCTTC. Translation gives CASSQGGRTRPNEQFF.

V usage is TRBV2 and J usage is TRBJ2-5; D unresolved. The V gene lost 6 bases and the J gene lost 7 bases, with 9 bases spanning the gap. The CDR3 loop spans 11 amino acids. CDR1 SNHLY and CDR2 FYNNEI come from the germline V gene. Written as DNA, the CDR3 is TGTGCCAGCAGCGTGCTAGGGACCCAGTACTTC. Amino acids: CASSVLGTQYF.

The chain links TRBV7-2 to TRBJ2-3; D might be TRBD2 (6 bases). CDR1 and CDR2 from the germline V gene are SGHTA and FQGNSA. The CDR3 has 12 amino acids. V shed 6 bases and J shed 7 bases, with 11 bases lying between them. CDR3 in DNA: TGTGCCAGCAGGGAGGGAACCTATACGCAGTATTTT. It codes for CASREGTYTQYF.

The table lists this clone with a few counts. The V call is TRBV9, the J call TRBJ2-7; D is uncertain. The germline V gene has CDR1 SGDLS and CDR2 YYNGEE. Deletions cut 0 bases from V and 5 bases from J, with 15 bases between. The CDR3 covers 15 residues. The CDR3 DNA follows: TGTGCCAGCAGCGTAGTTAGTAGTTTTTACGACGAGCAGTACTTC. Its protein is CASSVVSSFYDEQYF.